This T cell receptor (beta chain) was sequenced during a study of T cells in Graves' hyperthyroidism and ophthalmopathy. This clonotype was recorded at least ten times. Its antigen is not known. Findings and caveats of the study: The model forecast ophthalmopathy, anticipating it by a median around 6.9 months before onset. Peripheral blood also featured most of the thyroid clonotypes expanded above 0.001. Stable hyperthyroidism was told apart from ophthalmopathy by a model built on 13 V-J features.

CDR3 length: 15 residues. Trimming left V 6 bases short and J 2 bases short, with 16 bases between. Germline loops: CDR1 SGHVS, CDR2 FNYEAQ. Regions amplified from RNA transcripts were the TCR beta CDR3 regions. The primer set for the first-round RT-PCR of the TCR CDR3 was HTBI. In TCRdb, the multiplex PCR reads were re-called with MiXCR into one record per CDR3 protein. The sample contains around 340,000 distinct CDR3 sequences, 15% to 20% of which appear only once. An approximately 10 ml volume of fresh peripheral blood provided the PBMCs. This chain connects TRBV7-6 to TRBJ2-5; D gene unclear. The source of this sequence is a woman aged 40 to 49 with Graves' ophthalmopathy. The sample taken for sequencing was blood. The CDR3 loop is CASRSNVLVQETQYF. The CDR3 DNA reads as TGTGCCAGCAGGTCCAACGTGCTCGTACAAGAGACCCAGTACTTC.